The clone carrying this T cell receptor (beta chain) was counted a few times. The antigen remains unidentified. Germline-derived CDR1 and CDR2 are GTSNPN and SVGIG (reference sequence). This CDR3 contains 11 residues. The V end lost 7 bases, the J end lost 1 base, and 7 bases lay between the germline ends. This sample was included in a study of cytomegalovirus exposure and HLA in healthy donors. General study findings and limits: A later analysis found most CMV-associated TCR beta chains apparently HLA-restricted. A later analysis reportedly identified an Asian-associated ancestry cluster as carrying fewer N-insertions than the roughly 720-donor mean.

PCR primers comprised 60 Vbeta and 13 Jbeta primers. Authors' data handling: A later analysis counted around 74 million unique TCR beta chains, about 10 million shared. Profiled with immunoSEQ multiplex PCR; TCRdb holds only in-frame clones, not every one. V and J calls and clone size follow that table, whereas D and trimming were derived from the DNA. The sample lists 180,000 or so clones, approximately 80% occurring once. The V and J genes are TRBV30 and TRBJ1-1; D gene unclear. The source is a woman aged 45-60 years in good health and CMV-seropositive. Sequenced: PBMCs. The CDR3 DNA follows: TGTGCCTACGAGAGGAACACTGAAGCTTTCTTT. It codes for CAYERNTEAFF.